These 17 T cell receptor beta chains share one sample of origin, sequenced in a study of blood T cell repertoires in COVID-19. The protocol was immunoSEQ multiplex PCR, while the TCRdb copy is restricted to in-frame clones and leaves out a portion. The sample consists of over 130,000 clones, 75% to 90% of them appearing once. The source material was peripheral blood. These receptors were obtained from a man between 65 and 80 years old with acute or convalescent COVID-19.

The V gene is TRBV4-2, the J gene TRBJ1-3; 7 bases agree with TRBD1. The CDR3 runs to 16 residues. With V trimmed by 0 bases and J by 8 bases, 10 bases remained unmatched. Per the germline V gene, CDR1 is LGHNA and CDR2 is YNFKEQ. The CDR3 nucleotides are TGTGCCAGCAGCCAAGATAAGCCAGGGGGTCTTGACACCATATATTTT. Amino acid sequence: CASSQDKPGGLDTIYF.

This chain links TRBV19 with TRBJ1-3; 8 nucleotides align to TRBD1. Germline V gives CDR1 LNHDA, CDR2 SQIVND (reference sequence). The CDR3 has 16 amino acids. With V trimmed by 3 bases and J by 0 bases, 4 bases remained unmatched. In nucleotides, the CDR3 is TGTGCCAGTAGTATGCCCGGGACAGGCTCTGGAAACACCATATATTTT. Residues: CASSMPGTGSGNTIYF.

The V call is TRBV27, the J call TRBJ1-6; the D is unclear. Trimming removed 6 bases from V and 9 bases from J, with 12 bases in between. The CDR3 extends over 13 amino acids. Germline V lookup: CDR1 MNHEY, CDR2 SMNVEV (reference sequence). The CDR3 DNA is TGTGCCAGCAGACAACCGCGGGGTTCACCCCTCCACTTT. It is translated as CASRQPRGSPLHF.

The V and J genes are TRBV5-1 and TRBJ2-1, with TRBD2 matching 7 bases. Trimming at V came to 7 bases and at J to 2 bases, leaving 3 bases not matched to a gene. Germline CDR1 is SGHRS and CDR2 is YFSETQ. The CDR3 covers 13 residues. CDR3: CASGEGTYNEQFF. As DNA, the CDR3 is TGCGCCAGCGGGGAGGGCACCTACAATGAGCAGTTCTTC.

The chain links TRBV2 to TRBJ1-4; D is perhaps TRBD1 (5 bases). V shed 5 bases and J shed 7 bases, with 14 bases lying between them. Germline-derived CDR1 and CDR2 are SNHLY and FYNNEI. The CDR3 contains 14 residues. The CDR3 DNA reads TGTGCCAGCAGTTGGGCGCAGGGAGGTGAAAAACTGTTTTTT. This codes for CASSWAQGGEKLFF.

This clone showed up just once. The rearrangement joins TRBV3-1 (or the pseudogene TRBV3-2) to TRBJ2-6, with a possible D match to TRBD2 (5 bases). Germline loops: CDR1 LGHDT, CDR2 YNNKEL (reference sequence). This CDR3 has 15 amino acids. Trimming removed 6 bases from V and 0 bases from J, with 9 bases in between. The CDR3 sequence: CASRGEDSGANVLTF. CDR3 nucleotides: TGTGCCAGCAGGGGAGAGGACTCTGGGGCCAACGTCCTGACTTTC.

The chain employs TRBV18 and TRBJ2-2; 13 bases align to TRBD2. The germline V gene encodes CDR1 KGHSH and CDR2 LQKENI. V gave up 2 bases and J gave up 6 bases; unmatched junction bases: 6. CDR3 length equals 17 residues. In DNA form, the CDR3 reads TGTGCCAGCTCACCAGGACTAGCGGGAGTCGCGTCCGGGGAGCTGTTTTTT. This translates into CASSPGLAGVASGELFF.

This chain joins TRBV24-1 and TRBJ2-2; TRBD1 aligns across 7 bases. CDR1 KGHDR and CDR2 SFDVKD come from the germline V gene. Trimming removed 4 bases from V and 1 base from J; junction bases left unmatched: 5. This CDR3 has 16 amino acids. The DNA of the CDR3 is TGTGCCACCAGTGAACAACAGGGGATGAACACCGGGGAGCTGTTTTTT. Protein product: CATSEQQGMNTGELFF.

In its sample, this clone was seen once. The V gene is TRBV4-2, the J gene TRBJ2-6; a possible D gene is TRBD1 (6 bases). The V gene's germline CDR1 is LGHNA and CDR2 YNFKEQ. Trimming shortened V by 0 bases and J by 1 base, and 16 bases separated the two germline ends. The CDR3 spans 19 residues. The chain's CDR3 is CASSQDLAGAGSGANVLTF. The CDR3 DNA sequence: TGTGCCAGCAGCCAAGACCTAGCAGGGGCAGGGTCTGGGGCCAACGTCCTGACTTTC.

The gene calls are TRBV6-5 and TRBJ2-5; 7 positions agree with TRBD1. Germline V gene sequence: CDR1 MNHEY, CDR2 SVGAGI. The CDR3 totals 14 residues. J gave up 7 bases and V 2 bases, and 7 bases lay outside the gene matches. The CDR3 DNA reads as TGTGCCAGCAGTTACAGGGGGCTTTTCGGGACCCAGTACTTC. This encodes CASSYRGLFGTQYF.

The CDR3 loop is CASRWGLETQYF. The CDR3 DNA follows: TGTGCCAGCAGATGGGGCTTGGAGACCCAGTACTTC. The V and J genes are TRBV6-5 and TRBJ2-5; tentative D call: TRBD1 (5 bases). Germline V lookup: CDR1 MNHEY, CDR2 SVGAGI. Trimming pared 6 bases from V and 5 bases from J, leaving 10 bases between. The CDR3 extends over 12 amino acids.

CDR3 nucleotide sequence: TGCAGTGCTAGTGTGGGGGAGGGCCAAGAGACCCAGTACTTC. Protein sequence: CSASVGEGQETQYF. The chain recombines TRBV20-1 with TRBJ2-5, with TRBD2 matching 7 bases. The CDR3 runs 14 residues. Germline CDR1 DFQATT, CDR2 SNEGSKA (reference sequence). V shed 3 bases, J shed 1 base, and the junction held 5 bases outside the gene matches.

This clone was observed a handful of times. The chain employs TRBV18 and TRBJ2-1; D call uncertain. The length of the CDR3 is 12 residues. Germline CDR1 reads KGHSH; CDR2 reads LQKENI. With 0 bases removed from V and 7 bases from J, the gap between germline ends came to 4 bases. DNA of the CDR3: TGTGCCAGCTCACCACCCTTGAATGAGCAGTTCTTC. Residues: CASSPPLNEQFF.

This clone was seen only once. V usage is TRBV24-1 and J usage is TRBJ2-7; TRBD1 aligns across 7 bases. The germline gives CDR1 KGHDR, CDR2 SFDVKD. V lost 3 bases and J lost 9; bases outside the gene matches: 4. This CDR3 is built from 12 residues. CDR3 protein: CATSDDRDGQYF. The CDR3 bases are TGTGCCACCAGTGATGACAGGGACGGGCAGTACTTC.

V gene TRBV5-6 combines with J gene TRBJ2-3; 15 bases are a match to TRBD2. Germline CDR1 is SGHDT and CDR2 is YYEEEE. Trimming at V came to 4 bases and at J to 6 bases, leaving 3 bases not matched to a gene. This CDR3 comprises 15 residues. The CDR3: CASSGTSGGRDTQYF. The CDR3 nucleotides are TGTGCCAGCAGCGGGACTAGCGGGGGGAGGGATACGCAGTATTTT.

This clone was found a few times. This rearrangement joins TRBV5-6 to TRBJ1-2, with 8 bases matching TRBD1. The length of the CDR3 is 17 residues. Germline V lookup: CDR1 SGHDT, CDR2 YYEEEE. The V segment lost 2 bases and the J segment 3 bases; nucleotides outside the gene matches: 12. CDR3 sequence (DNA): TGTGCCAGCAGCTTAGGCCCCCCAGGGGGCGATCACTATGGCTACACCTTC. Encoded protein: CASSLGPPGGDHYGYTF.

The chain uses TRBV5-6 and TRBJ2-3, with 7 nucleotides matching TRBD1. Germline lookup yields CDR1 SGHDT and CDR2 YYEEEE. The CDR3 runs to 16 residues. J was trimmed by 6 bases and V by 4 bases; bases with no gene match: 14. CDR3 sequence: CASSTYTTGRGDTQYF. CDR3 in DNA: TGTGCCAGCAGCACATATACGACAGGGCGTGGGGATACGCAGTATTTT.